These 16 T cell receptor beta chains were sequenced from one sample in a study of cytomegalovirus exposure and HLA in healthy donors. The study ran its PCR with 60 Vbeta and 13 Jbeta primers. The assay was immunoSEQ multiplex PCR, and TCRdb's table has in-frame clones only and misses some. The table lists fewer than 200,000 clones, around 78% of them singletons. Sequencing was performed on PBMCs. Receptors originate from a woman between 25 and 40 years old in good health and CMV-seropositive.

This chain connects TRBV7-9 to TRBJ1-1; possibly TRBD1 for D (5 bases). Germline V lookup: CDR1 SEHNR, CDR2 FQNEAQ (reference sequence). V was trimmed by 4 bases and J by 4 bases, leaving 16 bases between them. The CDR3 totals 15 residues. CDR3 DNA sequence: TGTGCCAGCAGCTCTTTAAGCCCAGGGTCCACTGAAGCTTTCTTT. This codes for CASSSLSPGSTEAFF.

The gene calls are TRBV28 and TRBJ1-6, with no clear D. Germline-derived CDR1 and CDR2 are MDHEN and SYDVKM. Trimming cost V 6 bases and J 6 bases, with 12 bases left between them. The CDR3 has 14 residues. The CDR3 bases are TGTGCCAGCAGCCCTAGGGAGATTAATTCACCCCTCCACTTT. Translating it yields CASSPREINSPLHF.

The chain couples TRBV5-6 to TRBJ2-5; D unresolved. V lost 0 bases and J 5 bases, leaving 14 bases between the germline ends. Germline V CDR1 and CDR2: SGHDT, YYEEEE. CDR3 length equals 15 residues. CDR3: CASSLVGAGRETQYF. The CDR3 nucleotides are TGTGCCAGCAGCTTGGTCGGCGCAGGCCGGGAGACCCAGTACTTC.

This clone was observed a single time. At one end, the junction sequence differs from germline, possibly due to a read error. The rearrangement links TRBV7-9 to TRBJ2-7; D may be TRBD2 (5 bases). Germline values: CDR1 SEHNR, CDR2 FQNEAQ (reference sequence). This CDR3 contains 13 residues. CDR3 nucleotides: TGTTCCAGCAGCTTAGCGCACGGTGAGGAGCAGTACTTC. Residues: CSSSLAHGEEQYF.

With regard to this clone: A read error may produce the germline difference seen at one junction end. The chain is built from TRBV19 and TRBJ2-2, with D tentatively TRBD2 (6 bases). Looked up from germline, CDR1 is LNHDA and CDR2 is SQIVND (reference sequence). The CDR3 extends over 14 amino acids. This CDR3 is CASSRGRNTEELFF. The DNA of the CDR3 is TGTGCCAGTAGTAGAGGGAGGAACACCGAGGAGCTGTTTTTT.

This chain connects TRBV2 to TRBJ1-5; weak D call: TRBD1 (5 bases). CDR3 length equals 16 residues. Trimming pared 5 bases from V and 6 bases from J, leaving 20 bases between. Germline CDR1 and CDR2: SNHLY and FYNNEI. The CDR3 DNA follows: TGTGCCAGCAGTAAGGAGTCTCGGGGGAGGGGTCAGCCCCAGCATTTT. This translates into CASSKESRGRGQPQHF. The whole variable domain, remainder taken from reference TRBV2 and TRBJ1-5, is EPEVTQTPSHQVTQMGQEVILRCVPISNHLYFYWYRQILGQKVEFLVSFYNNEISEKSEIFDDQFSVERPDGSNFTLKIRSTKLEDSAMYFCASSKESRGRGQPQHFGDGTRLSIL.

The chain has TRBV5-6 and TRBJ1-1; D not certain. The V gene's germline CDR1 is SGHDT and CDR2 YYEEEE. This CDR3 contains 14 residues. Trimming took 0 bases from V and 4 from J, leaving 10 bases between them. CDR3 sequence: CASSLVALSTEAFF. CDR3 in DNA: TGTGCCAGCAGCTTGGTTGCTCTAAGCACTGAAGCTTTCTTT.

This clone was counted once. The chain is built from TRBV30 and TRBJ1-2; 8 nucleotides align to TRBD1. J lost 3 bases, V lost 4 bases, and 4 bases had no gene match. Germline CDR1 reads GTSNPN; CDR2 reads SVGIG (reference sequence). The length of the CDR3 is 13 residues. CDR3 coding DNA: TGTGCCTGGACGGACAGGGACGACTATGGCTACACCTTC. Residues: CAWTDRDDYGYTF. The full variable domain, its missing parts supplied by reference TRBV30 and TRBJ1-2, is SQTIHQWPATLVQPVGSPLSLECTVEGTSNPNLYWYRQAAGRGLQLLFYSVGIGQISSEVPQNLSASRPQDRQFILSSKKLLLSDSGFYLCAWTDRDDYGYTFGSGTRLTVV.

The chain uses TRBV19 and TRBJ1-1; unclear D gene. This CDR3 has 13 residues. The V gene lost 5 bases and the J gene lost 1 base, with 8 bases spanning the gap. CDR1 and CDR2 (germline): LNHDA, SQIVND (reference sequence). CDR3 protein: CASSEQRNTEAFF. DNA for the CDR3: TGTGCCAGTAGTGAACAGAGGAACACTGAAGCTTTCTTT.

The chain employs TRBV6-5 and TRBJ1-1; the D gene is possibly TRBD1 (5 bases). CDR1 and CDR2 (germline): MNHEY, SVGAGI. The CDR3 contains 15 residues. V lost 7 bases and J 1 base, leaving 16 bases between the germline ends. The CDR3 bases are TGTGCCAGCATTCATTTCCAGGGCCGGAACACTGAAGCTTTCTTT. It encodes CASIHFQGRNTEAFF.

The chain joins TRBV11-3 to TRBJ2-7, with D possibly being TRBD1 (6 bases). The CDR3 runs to 15 residues. Trimming pared 2 bases from V and 0 bases from J, leaving 11 bases between. Germline CDR1 is SGHNT and CDR2 is YENEEA. The CDR3 bases are TGTGCCAGCAGCTTATCCCGGGACAACTCCTACGAGCAGTACTTC. This encodes CASSLSRDNSYEQYF.

The V call is TRBV30, the J call TRBJ1-3, with TRBD1 matching 10 bases. With 0 bases clipped from V and 3 bases from J, the junction kept 5 bases outside the gene matches. CDR1 and CDR2 (germline): GTSNPN, SVGIG (reference sequence). This CDR3 region has 16 residues. CDR3 sequence reads: CAWSVRRTGGGNTIYF. The CDR3 nucleotides read TGTGCCTGGAGTGTCCGACGGACAGGGGGTGGAAACACCATATATTTT.

The V call is TRBV18, the J call TRBJ2-1; 13 bases fit TRBD2. The CDR3 loop spans 16 amino acids. The V gene's germline CDR1 is KGHSH and CDR2 LQKENI. The junction had 2 bases not matched to a gene; V was cut back by 2 bases and J by 4 bases. The CDR3 DNA reads as TGTGCCAGCTCACCAGGGACTAGCGGGACATACAATGAGCAGTTCTTC. Residues: CASSPGTSGTYNEQFF.

The J gene is TRBJ1-1, the V gene TRBV19; 11 bases match TRBD1. This CDR3 comprises 15 residues. The trim removed 6 bases at V and 3 bases at J, leaving 6 bases unmatched. Germline V gene lookup returns CDR1 LNHDA and CDR2 SQIVND (reference sequence). CDR3 sequence: CASSRTGQGDTEAFF. The CDR3 DNA reads TGTGCCAGTAGCAGAACGGGACAGGGGGACACTGAAGCTTTCTTT.

The J gene is TRBJ2-3, the V gene TRBV15; TRBD2 might be the D (5 bases). Germline V CDR1 and CDR2: LNHNV, YYDKDF (reference sequence). The CDR3 totals 16 residues. V lost 1 base and J 4 bases, leaving 15 bases between the germline ends. The CDR3 bases are TGTGCCACCAGCAGAGTCCGGGGAGAGGGCGCAGATACGCAGTATTTT. Translated, it gives CATSRVRGEGADTQYF.

The rearrangement uses TRBV6-6 and TRBJ1-2, with D possibly matching TRBD1 (6 bases). Germline loops: CDR1 MNHNY, CDR2 SVGAGI (reference sequence). The CDR3 runs 14 residues. V shed 2 bases and J shed 2 bases, with 9 bases lying between them. The CDR3 bases are TGTGCCAGCAGTTACGGGGGCGTAAACTATGGCTACACCTTC. Its translation is CASSYGGVNYGYTF.